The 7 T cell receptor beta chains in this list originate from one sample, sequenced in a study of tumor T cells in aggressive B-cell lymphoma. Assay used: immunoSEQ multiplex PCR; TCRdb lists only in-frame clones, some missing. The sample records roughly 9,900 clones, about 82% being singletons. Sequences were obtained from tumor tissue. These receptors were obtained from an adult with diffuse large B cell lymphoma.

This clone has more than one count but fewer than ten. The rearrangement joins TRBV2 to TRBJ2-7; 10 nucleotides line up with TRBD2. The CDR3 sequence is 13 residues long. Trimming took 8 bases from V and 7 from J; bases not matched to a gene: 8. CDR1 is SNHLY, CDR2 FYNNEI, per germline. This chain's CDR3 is CASSSGGGLEQYF. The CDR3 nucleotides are TGTGCCAGCTCTAGCGGGGGAGGGCTTGAGCAGTACTTC.

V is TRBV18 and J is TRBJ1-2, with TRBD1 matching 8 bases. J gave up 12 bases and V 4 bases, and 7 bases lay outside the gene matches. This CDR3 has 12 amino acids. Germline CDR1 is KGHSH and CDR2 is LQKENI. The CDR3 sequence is CASSLGQGSNTF. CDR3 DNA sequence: TGTGCCAGCTCACTCGGACAGGGTAGCAACACCTTC.

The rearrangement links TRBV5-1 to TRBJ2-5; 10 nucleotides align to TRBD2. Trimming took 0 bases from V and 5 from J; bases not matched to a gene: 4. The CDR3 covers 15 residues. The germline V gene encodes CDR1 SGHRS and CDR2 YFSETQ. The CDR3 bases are TGCGCCAGCAGCTTGGCGCTAGCGGGGGTGGAGACCCAGTACTTC. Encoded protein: CASSLALAGVETQYF.

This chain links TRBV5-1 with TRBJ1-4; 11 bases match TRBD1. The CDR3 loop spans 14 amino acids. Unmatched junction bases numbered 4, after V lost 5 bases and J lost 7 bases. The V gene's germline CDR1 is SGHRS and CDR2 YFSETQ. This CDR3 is CASRVGTGGEKLFF. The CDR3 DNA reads TGCGCCAGCAGAGTAGGGACAGGGGGTGAAAAACTGTTTTTT.

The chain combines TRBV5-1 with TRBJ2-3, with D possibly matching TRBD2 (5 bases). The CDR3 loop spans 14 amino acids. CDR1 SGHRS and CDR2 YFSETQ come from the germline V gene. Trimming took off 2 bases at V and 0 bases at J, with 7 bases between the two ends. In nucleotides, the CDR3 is TGCGCCAGCAGCTTACGGGGTAGCACAGATACGCAGTATTTT. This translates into CASSLRGSTDTQYF.

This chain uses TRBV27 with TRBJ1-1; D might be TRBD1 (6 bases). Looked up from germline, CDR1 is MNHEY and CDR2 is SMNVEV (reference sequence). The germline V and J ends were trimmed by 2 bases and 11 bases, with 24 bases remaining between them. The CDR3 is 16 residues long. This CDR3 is CASSLRRPAGGLRAFF. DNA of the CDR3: TGTGCCAGCAGTTTAAGGCGTCCCGCCGGGGGGCTGCGGGCTTTCTTT.

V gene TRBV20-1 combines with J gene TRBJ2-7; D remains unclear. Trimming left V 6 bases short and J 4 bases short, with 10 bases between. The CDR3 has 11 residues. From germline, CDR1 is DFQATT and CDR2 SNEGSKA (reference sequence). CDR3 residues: CSALYDYEQYF. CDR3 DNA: TGCAGTGCCCTCTATGATTACGAGCAGTACTTC.